The 15 T cell receptor beta chains below come from one sample, sequenced in a study of T cell responses to AZD1222 COVID-19 vaccine. Profiling relied on immunoSEQ multiplex PCR, and the TCRdb table lists in-frame clones only, not all of them. Among about 120,000 clones listed, approximately 87% were seen once. Sample: peripheral blood, taken on day 0 of AZD1222 vaccination. The receptors stem from an adult in good health.

The sample holds a few counts of this clone. The V call is TRBV27, the J call TRBJ2-7, with D uncertain. The CDR3 has 11 residues. Germline lookup yields CDR1 MNHEY and CDR2 SMNVEV (reference sequence). The V end was cut by 2 bases, the J end by 3 bases, with 2 bases between. Written as DNA, the CDR3 is TGTGCCAGCAGTTTAGGCTACGAGCAGTACTTC. Protein sequence: CASSLGYEQYF.

This clone was seen a handful of times. V and J are TRBV2 and TRBJ2-7; D gene ambiguous. V was trimmed by 8 bases and J by 3 bases, leaving 23 bases between them. This CDR3 has 16 residues. The V gene's germline CDR1 is SNHLY and CDR2 FYNNEI. CDR3 DNA: TGTGCCAGCTTGGGGTTGGCCGCCGGAGTTGGCTACGAGCAGTACTTC. Encoded protein: CASLGLAAGVGYEQYF.

The genes are TRBV28 and TRBJ2-3, with D perhaps TRBD1 (6 bases). The CDR3 length is 14 residues. The V and J ends lost 6 bases and 10 bases respectively, with 20 bases between them. Germline V lookup: CDR1 MDHEN, CDR2 SYDVKM. Written as DNA, the CDR3 is TGTGCCAGCAGAGATGGACAGATCTTGGAGGCGCAGTATTTT. It is translated as CASRDGQILEAQYF.

The genes are TRBV14 and TRBJ1-3, with 10 bases fitting TRBD1. The germline CDR1 and CDR2 sequences are SGHDN and FVKESK. The CDR3 has 15 amino acids. V gave up 6 bases and J gave up 7 bases; unmatched junction bases: 9. The CDR3 loop is CASRDSGTGDNTIYF. The CDR3 coding sequence is TGTGCCAGCAGGGATTCCGGGACAGGGGACAACACCATATATTTT.

This clone was seen a single time. The V and J genes are TRBV3-1 (or the pseudogene TRBV3-2) and TRBJ1-2, with 8 positions matching TRBD1. Germline lookup yields CDR1 LGHDT and CDR2 YNNKEL (reference sequence). V shed 2 bases, J shed 6 bases, and the junction held 5 bases outside the gene matches. CDR3 size: 14 residues. CDR3 in DNA: TGTGCCAGCAGCCAACCGACAGGGGACAATGGCTACACCTTC. As protein: CASSQPTGDNGYTF.

The gene calls are TRBV24-1 and TRBJ2-7, with D possibly TRBD1 on 6 matching bases. CDR3 size: 12 residues. The V gene lost 7 bases and the J gene lost 3 bases, with 9 bases spanning the gap. Germline loops: CDR1 KGHDR, CDR2 SFDVKD. CDR3 bases: TGTGCCACCAGCTCGACAGGCTACGAGCAGTACTTC. Encoded protein: CATSSTGYEQYF.

The CDR3 here is CASSLVRAGTGELFF. CDR3 bases: TGTGCCAGCAGCCTGGTCAGGGCGGGCACCGGGGAGCTGTTTTTT. This chain joins TRBV6-5 and TRBJ2-2, with D perhaps being TRBD1 or TRBD2 (5 bases each). Germline lookup yields CDR1 MNHEY and CDR2 SVGAGI. V dropped 6 bases and J dropped 4 bases, with 15 bases sitting between them. This CDR3 comprises 15 residues.

The chain uses TRBV15 and TRBJ1-4; 8 nucleotides agree with TRBD1. The CDR3 totals 18 residues. Germline CDR1 is LNHNV and CDR2 is YYDKDF (reference sequence). Trimming cost V 0 bases and J 3 bases; bases outside gene matches: 9. CDR3 DNA: TGTGCCACCAGCAGAGAACCCGACAGGGGAGTGGCTAATGAAAAACTGTTTTTT. As protein: CATSREPDRGVANEKLFF.

The chain is built from TRBV7-2 and TRBJ2-5; D is unclear. CDR3 length equals 13 residues. The germline V gene has CDR1 SGHTA and CDR2 FQGNSA. Trimming removed 6 bases from V and 0 bases from J, with 8 bases in between. The CDR3 sequence: CASSLTYQETQYF. The CDR3 coding sequence is TGTGCCAGCAGTCTAACTTACCAAGAGACCCAGTACTTC. Drawing the rest from reference TRBV7-2 and TRBJ2-5, the complete variable domain is GAGVSQSPSNKVTEKGKDVELRCDPISGHTALYWYRQSLGQGLEFLIYFQGNSAPDKSGLPSDRFSAERTGGSVSTLTIQRTQQEDSAVYLCASSLTYQETQYFGPGTRLLVL.

This chain's CDR3 is CSVGPLAGGYEQYF. DNA for the CDR3: TGCAGCGTTGGGCCTCTAGCGGGAGGCTACGAGCAGTACTTC. The chain couples TRBV29-1 to TRBJ2-7, with 11 nucleotides matching TRBD2. CDR1 and CDR2 (germline): SQVTM, ANQGSEA. Trimming took 4 bases from V and 3 from J; bases not matched to a gene: 5. The CDR3 is 14 residues long.

This clone was picked up a small number of times. The chain joins TRBV3-1 (or the pseudogene TRBV3-2) to TRBJ1-2; D perhaps matches TRBD1 (6 bases). The length of the CDR3 is 18 residues. Trimming took off 1 base at V and 3 bases at J, with 21 bases between the two ends. Germline CDR1 is LGHDT and CDR2 is YNNKEL (reference sequence). CDR3 in DNA: TGTGCCAGCAGCCAAGGTAAAGTTTTTCACAGGGCGGACTATGGCTACACCTTC. Its protein is CASSQGKVFHRADYGYTF.

The J gene is TRBJ2-2, the V gene TRBV7-9, with D perhaps TRBD1 (6 bases). Trimming stripped 5 bases from V and 1 base from J, with 11 bases between. This CDR3 is built from 15 residues. Germline CDR1 reads SEHNR; CDR2 reads FQNEAQ (reference sequence). CDR3 nucleotide sequence: TGTGCCAGCAGCATTACGGACAGGAACACCGGGGAGCTGTTTTTT. This encodes CASSITDRNTGELFF.

This clone was picked up a small number of times. The J gene is TRBJ2-6, the V gene TRBV27, with a tentative D call TRBD2 (5 bases). Trimming removed 2 bases from V and 2 bases from J, with 10 bases in between. CDR1 MNHEY and CDR2 SMNVEV come from the germline V gene (reference sequence). This CDR3 is 16 amino acids long. The CDR3 region is CASSLVRVPGANVLTF. The CDR3 nucleotides are TGTGCCAGCAGTTTAGTGAGGGTCCCTGGGGCCAACGTCCTGACTTTC.

This clone was counted between two and nine times. The CDR3 DNA reads as TGTGCCAGCTCACCGTCTTCCCGTCGGGGATCACCCCTCCACTTT. It encodes CASSPSSRRGSPLHF. The chain is built from TRBV18 and TRBJ1-6; no reliable D call. Germline lookup yields CDR1 KGHSH and CDR2 LQKENI. V lost 3 bases to trimming and J lost 10 bases, with 16 bases between them. The CDR3 loop spans 15 amino acids.

The gene calls are TRBV7-3 and TRBJ2-1, with TRBD1 identical over 10 bases. Trimming took 4 bases from V and 2 from J; bases not matched to a gene: 2. Germline CDR1 and CDR2: SGHTA and FQGTGA. The CDR3 totals 15 residues. CDR3 sequence (DNA): TGTGCCAGCAGCTCCGGGACAGGGGCCTACAATGAGCAGTTCTTC. Amino acids: CASSSGTGAYNEQFF.